This TCR beta chain stems from a study of blood T cell repertoires in COVID-19. Study information: Sources were T cells, B-cell-depleted T cells, or PBMCs; the material itself was cDNA or gDNA.

Clones were read by immunoSEQ multiplex PCR, and TCRdb kept only the in-frame ones, dropping some. The sample yields around 150,000 clones, 84% seen once. Those enrolled, adults aged 18 to 89 years, came from around 24 US areas. Donors of Cohort 3 who recovered were those that had two negative PCRs, clearance, or symptom resolution. Sequenced: PBMCs or T cells enriched from blood (not recorded which). The sequence was obtained from a man aged 50 to 60 who had recovered from COVID-19.

The CDR3 here is CASSIFSESTYGYTF. CDR3 bases: TGTGCCAGTAGTATATTTTCGGAGAGCACCTATGGCTACACCTTC. This rearrangement joins TRBV19 to TRBJ1-2, with D uncertain. Deletions cut 2 bases from V and 4 bases from J, with 14 bases between. This CDR3 spans 15 amino acids. Germline CDR1 LNHDA, CDR2 SQIVND (reference sequence).